Listed below are T cell receptor beta chains from one sample, sequenced in a study of vaccination and CD4 T cells after COVID-19. TCRdb reprocessed the PCR reads via MiXCR and lists one record per CDR3 protein. The table has roughly 20,000 distinct CDR3 sequences, 62% seen once; the top ten hold roughly 23%. Their specific antigens are unknown. The source material was CD4+ T cells from blood, cultured in vitro, sampled before SARS-CoV-2 vaccination. All receptors come from a human donor who received a COVID-19 vaccine. Each CDR3 is given with its conserved first and last residue. The D gene is left open where the match is weak. Expanded clones get a size class; other rows say once, few or many, or leave the size out.

d_call: .; j_call: TRBJ1-1; clone_size: .; v_call: TRBV12-3/TRBV12-4; cdr3_aa: CASSLAQAGRNTEAFF; cdr3_nt: TGTGCCAGCAGTTTAGCGCAAGCAGGGAGAAACACTGAAGCTTTCTTT
d_call: .; j_call: TRBJ2-3; clone_size: .; v_call: TRBV6-1; cdr3_aa: CASRTESTDTQYF; cdr3_nt: TGTGCCAGCCGGACAGAAAGCACAGATACGCAGTATTTT
d_call: .; j_call: TRBJ1-5; clone_size: .; v_call: TRBV2; cdr3_aa: CASRLSGTLSNQPQHF; cdr3_nt: TGTGCCAGCAGGTTGTCCGGGACACTAAGCAATCAGCCCCAGCATTTT
d_call: TRBD1; j_call: TRBJ1-6; clone_size: .; v_call: TRBV27; cdr3_aa: CASSLLPPDRGWGSPLHF; cdr3_nt: TGTGCCAGCAGTTTATTACCCCCTGACAGGGGCTGGGGTTCACCCCTCCACTTT
d_call: TRBD2; j_call: TRBJ2-3; clone_size: .; v_call: TRBV7-3; cdr3_aa: CASSLTSGGRVDTQYF; cdr3_nt: TGTGCCAGCAGCTTAACGTCGGGGGGGCGAGTCGATACGCAGTATTTT
d_call: TRBD1; j_call: TRBJ1-5; clone_size: .; v_call: TRBV5-1; cdr3_aa: CASSPGQGRFNQPQHF; cdr3_nt: TGCGCCAGCAGCCCGGGACAGGGTAGGTTCAATCAGCCCCAGCATTTT
d_call: TRBD2; j_call: TRBJ2-7; clone_size: .; v_call: TRBV6-1; cdr3_aa: CASNRGGQLYEQYF; cdr3_nt: TGTGCCAGCAACCGGGGGGGACAACTCTACGAGCAGTACTTC
d_call: TRBD1; j_call: TRBJ2-7; clone_size: .; v_call: TRBV20-1; cdr3_aa: CSARSVTGTGEQYF; cdr3_nt: TGCAGTGCTAGATCGGTGACAGGGACAGGGGAGCAGTACTTC
d_call: .; j_call: TRBJ2-7; clone_size: few; v_call: TRBV2; cdr3_aa: CASSEGYRALAYEQYF; cdr3_nt: TGTGCCAGCAGTGAAGGGTACAGGGCCTTAGCCTACGAGCAGTACTTC
d_call: TRBD1; j_call: TRBJ2-5; clone_size: .; v_call: TRBV28; cdr3_aa: CASIGDRVGETQYF; cdr3_nt: TGTGCCAGCATTGGGGACAGGGTGGGAGAGACCCAGTACTTC
d_call: .; j_call: TRBJ2-2; clone_size: .; v_call: TRBV7-3; cdr3_aa: CASSPYLSSGNPANTGELFF; cdr3_nt: TGTGCCAGCAGCCCCTACTTATCGTCTGGTAACCCTGCGAACACCGGGGAGCTGTTTTTT
d_call: .; j_call: TRBJ1-2; clone_size: .; v_call: TRBV12-3/TRBV12-4; cdr3_aa: CASTLWGAYNYGYTF; cdr3_nt: TGTGCCAGCACTTTGTGGGGGGCGTACAACTATGGCTACACCTTC
d_call: TRBD2; j_call: TRBJ2-3; clone_size: .; v_call: TRBV20-1; cdr3_aa: CSASGGDTDTQYF; cdr3_nt: TGCAGTGCTAGCGGGGGGGACACAGATACGCAGTATTTT
d_call: TRBD2; j_call: TRBJ2-2; clone_size: .; v_call: TRBV7-3; cdr3_aa: CASSQSGGGTGELFF; cdr3_nt: TGTGCCAGCAGCCAATCCGGGGGGGGCACCGGGGAGCTGTTTTTT
d_call: TRBD1; j_call: TRBJ1-5; clone_size: .; v_call: TRBV14; cdr3_aa: CASSQGAGQGIGQPQHF; cdr3_nt: TGTGCCAGCAGCCAAGGCGCGGGACAGGGAATTGGTCAGCCCCAGCATTTT
d_call: .; j_call: TRBJ1-2; clone_size: .; v_call: TRBV6-1; cdr3_aa: CASSERAGNYGYTF; cdr3_nt: TGTGCCAGCAGTGAACGTGCGGGTAACTATGGCTACACCTTC
d_call: TRBD1; j_call: TRBJ2-3; clone_size: once; v_call: TRBV7-2; cdr3_aa: CASSSDRNTDTQYF; cdr3_nt: TGTGCCAGCAGCTCGGACAGGAACACAGATACGCAGTATTTT
d_call: .; j_call: TRBJ1-1; clone_size: few; v_call: TRBV7-2; cdr3_aa: CASTAQSFKGVGTEAFF; cdr3_nt: TGTGCCAGCACCGCTCAGTCCTTCAAGGGGGTAGGCACTGAAGCTTTCTTT